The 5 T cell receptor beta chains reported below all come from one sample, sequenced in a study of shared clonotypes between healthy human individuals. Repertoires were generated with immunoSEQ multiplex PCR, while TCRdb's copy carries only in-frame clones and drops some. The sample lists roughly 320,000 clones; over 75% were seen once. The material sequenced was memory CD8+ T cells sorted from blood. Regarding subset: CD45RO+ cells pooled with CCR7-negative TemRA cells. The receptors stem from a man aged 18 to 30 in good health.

The CDR3 sequence is CASSHPKQGTDEQFF. In DNA form, the CDR3 reads TGTGCCAGCAGCCACCCCAAACAGGGGACCGATGAGCAGTTCTTC. The chain recombines TRBV14 with TRBJ2-1; TRBD1 matches at 7 bases. Germline V CDR1 and CDR2: SGHDN, FVKESK. V lost 3 bases and J lost 8; bases outside the gene matches: 10. The CDR3 runs to 15 residues.

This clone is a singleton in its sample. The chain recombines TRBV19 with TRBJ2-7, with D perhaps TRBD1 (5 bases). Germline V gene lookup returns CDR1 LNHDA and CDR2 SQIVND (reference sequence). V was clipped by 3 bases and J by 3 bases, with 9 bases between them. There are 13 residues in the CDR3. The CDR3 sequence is CASSIAQDYEQYF. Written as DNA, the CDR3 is TGTGCCAGTAGTATCGCACAGGACTACGAGCAGTACTTC.

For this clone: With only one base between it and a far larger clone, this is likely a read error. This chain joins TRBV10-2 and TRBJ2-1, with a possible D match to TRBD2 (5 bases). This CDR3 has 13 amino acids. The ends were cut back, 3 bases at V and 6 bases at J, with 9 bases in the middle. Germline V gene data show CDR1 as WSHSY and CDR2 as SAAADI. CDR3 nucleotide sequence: TGCGCCAGCAGTGATTCGGAGGTCAATGAGCAGTTCTTC. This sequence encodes CASSDSEVNEQFF.

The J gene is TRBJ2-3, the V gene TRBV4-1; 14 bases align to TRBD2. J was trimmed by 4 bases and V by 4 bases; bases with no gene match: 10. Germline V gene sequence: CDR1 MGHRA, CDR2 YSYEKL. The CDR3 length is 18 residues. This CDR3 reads CASSPGTSGGGWADTQYF. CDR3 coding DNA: TGCGCCAGCAGCCCCGGGACTAGCGGGGGTGGGTGGGCAGATACGCAGTATTTT.

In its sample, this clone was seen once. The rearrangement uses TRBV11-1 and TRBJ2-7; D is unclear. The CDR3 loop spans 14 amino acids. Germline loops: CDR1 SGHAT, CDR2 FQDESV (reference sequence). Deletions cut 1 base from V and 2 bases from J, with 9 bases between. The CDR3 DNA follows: TGTGCCAGCAGCTTAGGGGTTCACGCCTACGAGCAGTACTTC. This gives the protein CASSLGVHAYEQYF.